These T cell receptor beta chains were read from a single sample in a study of T cell responses to AZD1222 COVID-19 vaccine. Sequencing was performed with immunoSEQ multiplex PCR; in TCRdb, only in-frame clones are kept and a portion is missing. The top ten hold roughly 25% of the sample, which has about 42,000 clones, approximately 88% seen once. Material: peripheral blood, obtained 28 days after the second AZD1222 dose. Every receptor here comes from an adult who received the AZD1222 COVID-19 vaccine. CDR3s include the opening cysteine and the closing phenylalanine or tryptophan. Each record gives: D gene, clone size, J gene, V gene, CDR3 protein, CDR3 DNA. A D gene is named only where the DNA matches it firmly. Where a row states a size, it is once, few, many or the class of an expanded clone; other rows omit it.

NA,once,TRBJ2-5,TRBV29-1,CSVGGYETQYF,TGCAGCGTTGGAGGGTATGAGACCCAGTACTTC
NA,NA,TRBJ2-7,TRBV10-3,CAIGTEEPYEQYF,TGTGCCATCGGGACGGAAGAGCCCTACGAGCAGTACTTC
NA,NA,TRBJ2-7,TRBV18,CASSPAQEGPEQYF,TGTGCCAGCTCACCGGCCCAGGAGGGTCCCGAGCAGTACTTC
NA,NA,TRBJ2-1,TRBV7-2,CASSLAQGNEQFF,TGTGCCAGCAGCTTAGCGCAGGGCAATGAGCAGTTCTTC
NA,NA,TRBJ1-5,TRBV3-1/TRBV3-2,CASSQDTTGQPQHF,TGTGCCAGCAGTCAAGATACGACGGGGCAGCCCCAGCATTTT
NA,NA,TRBJ1-4,TRBV30,CAWRSNTGGGEKLFF,TGTGCCTGGAGGTCGAACACGGGGGGTGGTGAAAAACTGTTTTTT
NA,NA,TRBJ2-7,TRBV6-5,CASSYSTRFTGEQYF,TGTGCCAGCAGTTACTCGACCAGGTTCACGGGTGAGCAGTACTTC
TRBD1,large,TRBJ2-7,TRBV13,CASSLQGARYEQYF,TGTGCCAGCAGCTTACAGGGGGCCCGTTACGAGCAGTACTTC
NA,NA,TRBJ2-1,TRBV18,CASSPKDVSYNEQFF,TGTGCCAGCTCACCAAAGGATGTCTCCTACAATGAGCAGTTCTTC
NA,NA,TRBJ1-3,TRBV30,CAWSVSVSGNTIYF,TGTGCCTGGAGTGTATCAGTGTCTGGAAACACCATATATTTT
NA,NA,TRBJ2-7,TRBV5-1,CASSFEYVEQYF,TGCGCCAGCAGCTTTGAGTACGTGGAGCAGTACTTC
TRBD2,NA,TRBJ2-1,TRBV5-5,CASSWAGLAEGEQFF,TGTGCCAGCAGCTGGGCGGGACTAGCTGAGGGTGAGCAGTTCTTC
NA,NA,TRBJ1-2,TRBV10-1,CASSSSDRTANYGYTF,TGCGCCAGCAGTTCTTCAGACAGAACGGCTAACTATGGCTACACCTTC
NA,NA,TRBJ2-6,TRBV27,CASSFQGTGANVLTF,TGTGCCAGCAGTTTTCAGGGCACTGGGGCCAACGTCCTGACTTTC
NA,NA,TRBJ1-3,TRBV27,CASSPTVDLSGNTIYF,TGTGCCAGCAGTCCAACAGTTGACTTATCTGGAAACACCATATATTTT
TRBD1,NA,TRBJ2-1,TRBV2,CASNRDRGSLNEQFF,TGTGCCAGCAATCGGGACAGGGGTTCCCTCAATGAGCAGTTCTTC
TRBD2,NA,TRBJ2-2,TRBV5-1,CASSSGGGTGELFF,TGCGCCAGCAGCTCTGGCGGGGGGACCGGGGAGCTGTTTTTT
NA,NA,TRBJ1-3,TRBV11-2,CASSLLGQGGIAGNTIYF,TGTGCCAGCAGCTTACTGGGGCAGGGTGGTATCGCTGGAAACACCATATATTTT
NA,NA,TRBJ1-2,TRBV7-2,CASSHRVGGKNYGYTF,TGTGCCAGCAGCCACAGGGTAGGGGGGAAAAACTATGGCTACACCTTC
NA,once,TRBJ2-3,TRBV21-1,CASSKVGRGRNTQYF,TGTGCCAGCAGCAAGGTTGGGCGGGGACGAAATACGCAGTATTTT
NA,NA,TRBJ2-1,TRBV2,CATQGSAAYNEQFF,TGTGCCACGCAGGGGAGCGCCGCCTACAATGAGCAGTTCTTC
NA,few,TRBJ2-7,TRBV7-9,CASSLAFSAHFF,TGTGCCAGCAGCTTAGCCTTCTCAGCCCACTTCTTC
NA,NA,TRBJ1-2,TRBV6-5,CASFDRDRDYGYTF,TGTGCCTCGTTCGACAGAGATCGGGACTATGGCTACACCTTC
NA,NA,TRBJ1-1,TRBV24-1,CATSDRTNTEAFF,TGTGCCACTTCAGACAGAACCAACACTGAAGCTTTCTTT
TRBD1,NA,TRBJ2-7,TRBV3-1/TRBV3-2,CASSLRQGSYEQYF,TGTGCCAGCAGCCTTCGACAGGGGTCCTACGAGCAGTACTTC
NA,few,TRBJ2-2,TRBV6-1,CASSEPPWELFF,TGTGCCAGCAGTGAGCCCCCATGGGAGCTGTTTTTT
NA,few,TRBJ1-3,TRBV19,CASRDRDSSGNTIYF,TGTGCCAGTAGGGACCGAGACTCCTCTGGAAACACCATATATTTT
NA,NA,TRBJ2-1,TRBV18,CASSVQGPSYNEQFF,TGTGCCAGCTCAGTCCAGGGCCCATCCTACAATGAGCAGTTCTTC
NA,NA,TRBJ1-5,TRBV19,CASSLSGGANQPQHF,TGTGCCAGTAGCCTCTCCGGGGGGGCAAATCAGCCCCAGCATTTT
NA,NA,TRBJ2-7,TRBV14,CASGGEFEQYF,TGTGCCAGCGGCGGGGAGTTCGAGCAGTACTTC
NA,NA,TRBJ1-5,TRBV5-5,CASSPAQSGQPQHF,TGTGCCAGCAGCCCCGCCCAGTCGGGGCAGCCCCAGCATTTT
NA,NA,TRBJ1-2,TRBV12-3/TRBV12-4,CASSFGRIYGYTF,TGTGCCAGCAGTTTCGGGCGGATCTATGGCTACACCTTC
NA,NA,TRBJ1-1,TRBV19,CASSTNRAGAFF,TGTGCCAGTAGTACGAACAGGGCTGGGGCTTTCTTT
NA,NA,TRBJ1-5,TRBV19,CASSISGFGNQPQHF,TGTGCCAGTAGTATAAGTGGGTTCGGCAATCAGCCCCAGCATTTT
NA,NA,TRBJ1-2,TRBV28,CASSRDNNYGYTF,TGTGCCAGCAGCCGGGACAACAACTATGGCTACACCTTC
NA,NA,TRBJ1-5,TRBV6-2/TRBV6-3,CASSPTGSLNQPQHF,TGTGCCAGCAGTCCCACCGGGTCACTAAATCAGCCCCAGCATTTT
TRBD2,NA,TRBJ2-4,TRBV14,CASSQDAGGGIQYF,TGTGCCAGCAGCCAAGACGCGGGGGGCGGCATTCAGTACTTC
TRBD1,NA,TRBJ1-1,TRBV2,CASTGTGESAFF,TGTGCCAGCACTGGGACAGGGGAATCAGCTTTCTTT